One and the same sample provided the 3 T cell receptor beta chains below, sequenced in a study of blood T cell repertoires in COVID-19. TCRdb keeps only in-frame clones here, not all; method: immunoSEQ multiplex PCR. Among over 200,000 clones, 92% were seen once, and the ten largest hold around 1.2%. Sequencing used peripheral blood. The source is a man under 40 with acute or convalescent COVID-19.

This clone occurred once. The chain employs TRBV28 and TRBJ1-1; 7 nucleotides line up with TRBD1. This CDR3 spans 14 amino acids. The V segment lost 8 bases and the J segment 6 bases; nucleotides outside the gene matches: 12. The germline V gene encodes CDR1 MDHEN and CDR2 SYDVKM. CDR3 amino acids: CASCGQAPSAEAFF. CDR3 in DNA: TGTGCCAGCTGCGGACAGGCTCCCTCCGCTGAAGCTTTCTTT.

A single count supports this clone. The sample contains more than one DNA sequence encoding this CDR3. V and J are TRBV5-1 and TRBJ1-2; D remains unclear. In germline, CDR1 is SGHRS, CDR2 YFSETQ. Trimming removed 0 bases at V and 3 bases at J, with 6 bases between. The CDR3 has 13 residues. CDR3 sequence (DNA): TGCGCCAGCAGCTTGGAAGAGTACTATGGCTACACCTTC. It is translated as CASSLEEYYGYTF.

The CDR3 spells CASKAGAHGYEQYF. The CDR3, as DNA: TGTGCCAGCAAGGCAGGGGCCCACGGGTACGAGCAGTACTTC. The V gene is TRBV2, the J gene TRBJ2-7; D possibly corresponds to TRBD1 (6 bases). The CDR3 is 14 amino acids. Germline lookup yields CDR1 SNHLY and CDR2 FYNNEI. V was pared by 7 bases and J by 4 bases, with 17 bases between.